This T cell receptor beta chain is drawn from a study of blood T cell repertoires in COVID-19. Study details: Some COVID-19 samples were acute and others convalescent; all came from the United States, Italy and Spain. The cDNA or gDNA used as material had been derived from T cells, B-cell-depleted T cells, or PBMCs.

This clone was observed a handful of times. Libraries were prepared by immunoSEQ multiplex PCR; TCRdb keeps only in-frame clonotypes and omits some of them. Among 100,000 to 150,000 clones listed, about 88% were seen once. Residents of around 24 US areas, aged roughly 18 to 89 years, made up the participants. Participants had their cohort set by participant-reported clinical history. Germline assignment: CDR1 SGHNT and CDR2 YYREEE (reference sequence). The CDR3 consists of 14 residues. Unmatched junction bases numbered 4, after V lost 4 bases and J lost 1 base. The sequence came from a woman in her fifties or sixties who had recovered from COVID-19. The J gene is TRBJ1-1, the V gene TRBV5-4; the match to TRBD1 covers 7 bases. The sequenced sample was PBMCs or T cells enriched from blood (not recorded which). The CDR3 DNA follows: TGTGCCAGCAGCAGGACAGGCAGGAACACTGAAGCTTTCTTT. Its protein is CASSRTGRNTEAFF. Full variable domain (rest looked up from reference TRBV5-4 and TRBJ1-1): ETGVTQSPTHLIKTRGQQVTLRCSSQSGHNTVSWYQQALGQGPQFIFQYYREEENGRGNFPPRFSGLQFPNYSSELNVNALELDDSALYLCASSRTGRNTEAFFGQGTRLTVV.